This TCR beta chain stems from a study of blood T cell repertoires in COVID-19. TCRdb's table, derived via immunoSEQ multiplex PCR, lists solely in-frame clones and lacks some. The repertoire holds about 290,000 clones, around 92% seen once, with 8.5% to 14% in the top ten. This clone is a singleton in its sample. The source is a woman in her twenties or thirties with COVID-19, enrolled during active disease. The sample consisted of peripheral blood.

The CDR3 sequence: CASSNRGTQETQYF. Here the CDR3 DNA reads TGTGCCAGCAGCAACAGGGGAACCCAAGAGACCCAGTACTTC. This chain joins TRBV6-6 and TRBJ2-5; 7 bases agree with TRBD1. The V gene end was trimmed by 6 bases and the J gene end by 1 base; junction bases not matched to a gene: 5. CDR3 length: 14 amino acids. Germline CDR1 reads MNHNY; CDR2 reads SVGAGI (reference sequence).